This TCR beta chain derives from a study of blood T cell repertoires in COVID-19. In the study overall: Whether acute or convalescent, the COVID-19 samples came from the United States, Italy and Spain. From T cells, B-cell-depleted T cells, or PBMCs came the material, which was cDNA or gDNA.

The germline gives CDR1 MGHRA, CDR2 YSYEKL. The V end was cut by 3 bases, the J end by 4 bases, with 17 bases between. The CDR3 spans 16 residues. This clone was seen just once. Sequencing was performed with immunoSEQ multiplex PCR; in TCRdb, only in-frame clones are kept and a portion is missing. The sample yields about 250,000 clones, about 80% seen once. The sequence was collected from a person aged 65-85 years with COVID-19, enrolled during active disease. J is TRBJ2-3 and V is TRBV4-1; D remains ambiguous. The specimen was peripheral blood. The CDR3 DNA reads as TGCGCCAGCAGCCATCCATCCTCGGTCATGGCAGATACGCAGTATTTT. This sequence encodes CASSHPSSVMADTQYF.